The clone carrying this T cell receptor (beta chain) has at least ten counts. These data originate in a study of CD8+CD57+ T cells in acquired aplastic anemia. For the study at large: The DNA of sorted CD4+ and CD8+ cells averaged 3.2 ug.

TCR beta VDJ and CDR3 were profiled, and genomic DNA was the template. TCRdb itself ran the reads through MiXCR, one entry per CDR3 protein. Seen here are some 200,000 distinct CDR3 sequences, approximately 48% observed once, and the top ten hold more than 1.5%. Patients chosen for sequencing had CD8+CD57+ cells that had expanded, as shown by flow cytometry. Every patient was diagnosed with severe acquired aplastic anemia. Each patient gave a blood sample that was collected before any therapy had been received. CDR1 and CDR2 from the germline V gene are MNHNS and SASEGT. Trimming took 3 bases from V and 0 from J, leaving 15 bases between them. CDR3 length: 16 residues.

Sequenced: sorted CD4+, CD8+, or CD8+CD57+ T cells (not recorded which) from PBMCs. The chain joins TRBV6-1 to TRBJ2-7, with a weak D call TRBD1 (5 bases). The receptor was derived from a human donor with aplastic anemia. This chain's CDR3 is CASSDRGVFSSYEQYF. In DNA form, the CDR3 reads TGTGCCAGCAGTGATAGGGGTGTGTTTAGCTCCTACGAGCAGTACTTC.